This T cell receptor beta chain was observed in a study of T cell responses to AZD1222 COVID-19 vaccine. Sequencing used immunoSEQ multiplex PCR; TCRdb keeps in-frame clones, though not all of them. The repertoire holds approximately 100,000 clones, roughly 90% seen once, with 4% to 5% in the top ten. The study's findings and limits: Donors, mostly white British, included more females; clonal diversity was possibly underestimated. A reported finding is that nearly half of spike-specific TCRs target unmutated variant regions. The study identified only five to seven AZD1222 recipients as seropositive at baseline.

This CDR3 comprises 14 residues. Trimming removed 2 bases from V and 6 bases from J, with 14 bases in between. Germline-derived CDR1 and CDR2 are LGHNA and YNFKEQ. As concerns this clone: The target antigen is unknown.

Sequenced here: peripheral blood, sampled on day 0 of AZD1222 vaccination. This receptor was identified in an adult in good health. The rearrangement uses TRBV4-2 and TRBJ2-7; possible D gene TRBD2, 6 bases. In nucleotides, the CDR3 is TGTGCCAGCAGCCAAACGTGGGGGGTAGGCGAGCAGTACTTC. Encoded protein: CASSQTWGVGEQYF.